The rows below give T cell receptor beta chains drawn from one sample of a study of T-cell reconstitution after alpha-beta-depleted transplantation in children. TCRdb re-derived calls from the PCR reads in MiXCR, one entry per CDR3 protein. This sample has a few hundred thousand distinct CDR3 sequences, with 25% to 30% found just once. The sequences come from PBMCs, collected before TCRalphabeta/CD19-depleted stem cell transplant. The receptors derive from a boy younger than two with Wiskott-Aldrich syndrome, due to receive a stem cell transplant. The CDR3 runs from the conserved cysteine through the conserved F or W. Fields, in order: CDR3 protein, CDR3 DNA, V gene, D gene, clone size, J gene. The D gene is left open where the match is weak. Clone sizes are given selectively: once, few, many, or a class where the clone is expanded.

CDR3 protein: CASSIRQGAVETQYF
CDR3 DNA: TGTGCCAGCAGCATACGACAGGGGGCGGTAGAGACCCAGTACTTC
V gene: TRBV7-2
D gene: TRBD1
clone size: few
J gene: TRBJ2-5

CDR3 protein: CATCHGTGGLDEQYF
CDR3 DNA: TGTGCCACCTGCCACGGGACAGGGGGCCTCGACGAGCAGTACTTC
V gene: TRBV3-1
D gene: TRBD1
clone size: NA
J gene: TRBJ2-7

CDR3 protein: CASSLGWVTRDEQFF
CDR3 DNA: TGTGCCAGCAGCTTAGGGTGGGTCACAAGGGATGAGCAGTTCTTC
V gene: TRBV7-9
D gene: NA
clone size: few
J gene: TRBJ2-1

CDR3 protein: CSASSILAGRNEQFF
CDR3 DNA: TGCAGTGCTAGTTCCATCCTAGCGGGTCGAAATGAGCAGTTCTTC
V gene: TRBV20-1
D gene: TRBD2
clone size: few
J gene: TRBJ2-1

CDR3 protein: CASSLAGGFDEQFF
CDR3 DNA: TGTGCCAGCAGCTTAGCGGGAGGTTTCGATGAGCAGTTCTTC
V gene: TRBV7-3
D gene: TRBD2
clone size: few
J gene: TRBJ2-1

CDR3 protein: CASSRTGTGSADTQYF
CDR3 DNA: TGTGCCAGCAGCCGGACCGGTACAGGGTCAGCAGATACGCAGTATTTT
V gene: TRBV12-3/TRBV12-4
D gene: NA
clone size: NA
J gene: TRBJ2-3

CDR3 protein: CATSDLRTGQGGETQYF
CDR3 DNA: TGTGCCACCAGTGATTTGCGTACTGGACAGGGAGGAGAGACCCAGTACTTC
V gene: TRBV24-1
D gene: TRBD1
clone size: NA
J gene: TRBJ2-5

CDR3 protein: CASSLPKAARHGRDGTQYF
CDR3 DNA: TGTGCCAGCAGCTTACCTAAAGCGGCCCGACACGGCAGAGACGGGACCCAGTACTTC
V gene: TRBV7-3
D gene: NA
clone size: few
J gene: TRBJ2-5

CDR3 protein: CSVELQETDTYEQYF
CDR3 DNA: TGCAGCGTTGAACTACAAGAGACGGATACCTACGAGCAGTACTTC
V gene: TRBV29-1
D gene: NA
clone size: many
J gene: TRBJ2-7

CDR3 protein: CASSFETLYYEQYF
CDR3 DNA: TGTGCCAGCAGTTTCGAGACGCTTTACTACGAGCAGTACTTC
V gene: TRBV12-3/TRBV12-4
D gene: NA
clone size: NA
J gene: TRBJ2-7

CDR3 protein: CASSEDGWEKLFF
CDR3 DNA: TGCGCCAGCAGTGAGGATGGATGGGAAAAACTGTTTTTT
V gene: TRBV10-1
D gene: NA
clone size: NA
J gene: TRBJ1-4

CDR3 protein: CASSFPGTYNEQFF
CDR3 DNA: TGTGCCAGCAGCTTCCCTGGTACCTACAATGAGCAGTTCTTC
V gene: TRBV5-5
D gene: NA
clone size: few
J gene: TRBJ2-1

CDR3 protein: CASRYGLAGGKSYEQYF
CDR3 DNA: TGTGCCAGCAGATATGGACTAGCGGGAGGGAAGTCCTACGAGCAGTACTTC
V gene: TRBV28
D gene: TRBD2
clone size: NA
J gene: TRBJ2-7

CDR3 protein: CASSSARDLPYEQYF
CDR3 DNA: TGTGCCAGCAGCTCAGCCCGGGACTTACCCTACGAGCAGTACTTC
V gene: TRBV5-6
D gene: NA
clone size: few
J gene: TRBJ2-7

CDR3 protein: CSARFHTDRGIEKLFF
CDR3 DNA: TGCAGTGCTAGATTTCACACGGACAGGGGGATTGAAAAACTGTTTTTT
V gene: TRBV20-1
D gene: TRBD1
clone size: few
J gene: TRBJ1-4

CDR3 protein: CASSLDSATSLTEAFF
CDR3 DNA: TGTGCCAGCAGTCTGGACAGCGCTACCTCACTCACTGAAGCTTTCTTT
V gene: TRBV6-1
D gene: NA
clone size: NA
J gene: TRBJ1-1

CDR3 protein: CASSPLRPGLAGSNEQFF
CDR3 DNA: TGCGCCAGCAGCCCCCTGAGGCCCGGACTAGCGGGGTCCAATGAGCAGTTCTTC
V gene: TRBV5-1
D gene: TRBD2
clone size: once
J gene: TRBJ2-1

CDR3 protein: CSARGPESSYNEQFF
CDR3 DNA: TGCAGTGCTAGGGGGCCCGAGAGCTCCTACAATGAGCAGTTCTTC
V gene: TRBV20-1
D gene: NA
clone size: NA
J gene: TRBJ2-1

CDR3 protein: CSARTTPGVIGNTIYF
CDR3 DNA: TGCAGTGCTAGGACGACCCCGGGGGTTATTGGAAACACCATATATTTT
V gene: TRBV20-1
D gene: NA
clone size: few
J gene: TRBJ1-3

CDR3 protein: CASRRVAGGPYNEQFF
CDR3 DNA: TGTGCCAGCAGAAGAGTAGCGGGAGGGCCCTACAATGAGCAGTTCTTC
V gene: TRBV6-1
D gene: TRBD2
clone size: NA
J gene: TRBJ2-1

CDR3 protein: CSARRHRGRGYTF
CDR3 DNA: TGCAGTGCTAGAAGGCACAGGGGACGGGGCTACACCTTC
V gene: TRBV20-1
D gene: TRBD1
clone size: few
J gene: TRBJ1-2

CDR3 protein: CASSLDLQGEAFF
CDR3 DNA: TGTGCCAGCAGCTTAGATCTACAGGGGGAAGCTTTCTTT
V gene: TRBV11-2
D gene: TRBD1
clone size: few
J gene: TRBJ1-1

CDR3 protein: CASSLSHRRSSYEQYF
CDR3 DNA: TGTGCCAGCAGTTTATCCCACAGACGGAGCTCCTACGAGCAGTACTTC
V gene: TRBV28
D gene: NA
clone size: NA
J gene: TRBJ2-7

CDR3 protein: CASSVGTSGRETQYF
CDR3 DNA: TGCGCCAGCAGCGTCGGGACTAGCGGGAGGGAGACCCAGTACTTC
V gene: TRBV5-1
D gene: TRBD2
clone size: NA
J gene: TRBJ2-5

CDR3 protein: CATSDPGTGSGEQFF
CDR3 DNA: TGTGCCACCAGTGATCCCGGGACAGGGAGTGGGGAGCAGTTCTTC
V gene: TRBV24-1
D gene: TRBD1
clone size: NA
J gene: TRBJ2-1

CDR3 protein: CASSQAGLASSYTGELFF
CDR3 DNA: TGCGCCAGCAGCCAGGCGGGACTAGCATCATCCTACACCGGGGAGCTGTTTTTT
V gene: TRBV4-1
D gene: TRBD2
clone size: NA
J gene: TRBJ2-2

CDR3 protein: CASRRVPGLAAAAQYF
CDR3 DNA: TGTGCCAGCAGGCGGGTTCCGGGACTAGCGGCGGCGGCGCAGTACTTC
V gene: TRBV5-5
D gene: TRBD2
clone size: NA
J gene: TRBJ2-7

CDR3 protein: CASSPATGINTEAFF
CDR3 DNA: TGCGCCAGCAGCCCGGCGACAGGGATCAACACTGAAGCTTTCTTT
V gene: TRBV5-1
D gene: TRBD1
clone size: few
J gene: TRBJ1-1

CDR3 protein: CASSDLTSVKETQYF
CDR3 DNA: TGTGCCAGTAGTGACCTAACTAGCGTGAAAGAGACCCAGTACTTC
V gene: TRBV19
D gene: TRBD2
clone size: NA
J gene: TRBJ2-5

CDR3 protein: CASSASRWDEQYF
CDR3 DNA: TGTGCCAGCAGTGCTAGCCGATGGGACGAGCAGTACTTC
V gene: TRBV27
D gene: NA
clone size: few
J gene: TRBJ2-7

CDR3 protein: CASSYEFSSSYNEQFF
CDR3 DNA: TGTGCCAGCAGTTACGAGTTTTCGAGCTCCTACAATGAGCAGTTCTTC
V gene: TRBV6-8
D gene: NA
clone size: once
J gene: TRBJ2-1

CDR3 protein: CASSIRTGPWVKYF
CDR3 DNA: TGTGCCAGCAGCATCAGGACAGGACCCTGGGTGAAGTACTTC
V gene: TRBV5-5
D gene: TRBD1
clone size: few
J gene: TRBJ2-7

CDR3 protein: CASKGPGSQPQHF
CDR3 DNA: TGTGCCAGTAAAGGTCCGGGGTCTCAGCCCCAGCATTTT
V gene: TRBV19
D gene: NA
clone size: few
J gene: TRBJ1-5

CDR3 protein: CAIGGGDRRDSPLHF
CDR3 DNA: TGTGCCATCGGCGGGGGAGACAGGAGGGATTCACCCCTCCACTTT
V gene: TRBV10-3
D gene: NA
clone size: few
J gene: TRBJ1-6

CDR3 protein: CASSPGQMAGEKLFF
CDR3 DNA: TGCGCCAGCAGCCCGGGACAGATGGCAGGTGAAAAACTGTTTTTT
V gene: TRBV5-1
D gene: TRBD1
clone size: NA
J gene: TRBJ1-4

CDR3 protein: CASSLVRGYNEQFF
CDR3 DNA: TGTGCCAGCAGCTTAGTGCGCGGGTACAATGAGCAGTTCTTC
V gene: TRBV7-9
D gene: NA
clone size: many
J gene: TRBJ2-1

CDR3 protein: CASRGGTYYNEQFF
CDR3 DNA: TGTGCCAGCAGAGGGGGTACTTACTACAATGAGCAGTTCTTC
V gene: TRBV6-2/TRBV6-3
D gene: NA
clone size: NA
J gene: TRBJ2-1

CDR3 protein: CASSPRFGRQGVSEETQYF
CDR3 DNA: TGTGCCAGCTCACCACGGTTCGGGAGACAGGGTGTATCAGAAGAGACCCAGTACTTC
V gene: TRBV18
D gene: NA
clone size: few
J gene: TRBJ2-5

CDR3 protein: CASSQRPGSTDTQYF
CDR3 DNA: TGCGCCAGCAGCCAGCGACCGGGGAGCACAGATACGCAGTATTTT
V gene: TRBV5-1
D gene: NA
clone size: once
J gene: TRBJ2-3

CDR3 protein: CATSDLGQGAMNNQPQHF
CDR3 DNA: TGTGCCACCAGTGATTTGGGACAGGGGGCCATGAACAATCAGCCCCAGCATTTT
V gene: TRBV24-1
D gene: TRBD1
clone size: NA
J gene: TRBJ1-5

CDR3 protein: CASSLADGLWETQYF
CDR3 DNA: TGCGCCAGCAGCTTGGCTGACGGGCTTTGGGAGACCCAGTACTTC
V gene: TRBV5-1
D gene: NA
clone size: NA
J gene: TRBJ2-5

CDR3 protein: CASSRTSRGNQPQHF
CDR3 DNA: TGTGCCAGCAGTCGGACATCCAGGGGCAATCAGCCCCAGCATTTT
V gene: TRBV12-3/TRBV12-4
D gene: NA
clone size: few
J gene: TRBJ1-5

CDR3 protein: CASSGLDTQYF
CDR3 DNA: TGCGCCAGCAGCGGGCTAGATACGCAGTATTTT
V gene: TRBV5-1
D gene: NA
clone size: many
J gene: TRBJ2-3

CDR3 protein: CASSLVRLGPSYEQYF
CDR3 DNA: TGCGCCAGCAGCTTGGTGCGTTTGGGCCCATCCTACGAGCAGTACTTC
V gene: TRBV5-1
D gene: NA
clone size: NA
J gene: TRBJ2-7

CDR3 protein: CASSPGGSTDTQYF
CDR3 DNA: TGTGCCAGCAGCCCTGGGGGGTCCACAGATACGCAGTATTTT
V gene: TRBV7-2
D gene: NA
clone size: few
J gene: TRBJ2-3

CDR3 protein: CASSSGFATGELFF
CDR3 DNA: TGTGCCAGCAGCTCAGGGTTTGCAACCGGGGAGCTGTTTTTT
V gene: TRBV7-9
D gene: NA
clone size: NA
J gene: TRBJ2-2

CDR3 protein: CASSELPGRDEKLFF
CDR3 DNA: TGTGCCAGCAGTGAATTACCGGGGAGGGATGAAAAACTGTTTTTT
V gene: TRBV25-1
D gene: NA
clone size: NA
J gene: TRBJ1-4

CDR3 protein: CASSLGRGTATNEKLFF
CDR3 DNA: TGCGCCAGCAGCTTGGGGCGGGGAACAGCAACTAATGAAAAACTGTTTTTT
V gene: TRBV5-1
D gene: NA
clone size: few
J gene: TRBJ1-4

CDR3 protein: CASSSSGTGVNEQFF
CDR3 DNA: TGTGCCAGCAGCTCATCCGGGACAGGGGTGAATGAGCAGTTCTTC
V gene: TRBV12-3/TRBV12-4
D gene: TRBD1
clone size: few
J gene: TRBJ2-1

CDR3 protein: CASSRDPSGANEQFF
CDR3 DNA: TGCGCCAGCAGCCGTGACCCTAGCGGAGCTAATGAGCAGTTCTTC
V gene: TRBV5-1
D gene: TRBD2
clone size: NA
J gene: TRBJ2-1

CDR3 protein: CATSILVRTDTQYF
CDR3 DNA: TGTGCCACCAGCATCCTAGTCCGCACAGATACGCAGTATTTT
V gene: TRBV15
D gene: NA
clone size: few
J gene: TRBJ2-3

CDR3 protein: CSAPRLAGRADTQYF
CDR3 DNA: TGCAGTGCTCCCCGACTAGCGGGTAGAGCAGATACGCAGTATTTT
V gene: TRBV20-1
D gene: TRBD2
clone size: few
J gene: TRBJ2-3

CDR3 protein: CASTATGASTDTQYF
CDR3 DNA: TGTGCCAGTACCGCGACAGGTGCTAGCACAGATACGCAGTATTTT
V gene: TRBV19
D gene: NA
clone size: NA
J gene: TRBJ2-3

CDR3 protein: CASSFPQFTDTQYF
CDR3 DNA: TGTGCCAGCAGTTTCCCACAGTTCACAGATACGCAGTATTTT
V gene: TRBV28
D gene: NA
clone size: few
J gene: TRBJ2-3

CDR3 protein: CSVVLVKKSEAFF
CDR3 DNA: TGCAGCGTTGTATTAGTAAAAAAGAGTGAAGCTTTCTTT
V gene: TRBV29-1
D gene: NA
clone size: few
J gene: TRBJ1-1

CDR3 protein: CSARDRFTSGRANEQFF
CDR3 DNA: TGCAGTGCTAGAGACCGATTTACTAGCGGGAGGGCCAATGAGCAGTTCTTC
V gene: TRBV20-1
D gene: TRBD2
clone size: NA
J gene: TRBJ2-1

CDR3 protein: CASSLNPLLTGDGEQYF
CDR3 DNA: TGTGCCAGCAGTTTGAATCCCCTACTGACAGGGGACGGCGAGCAGTACTTC
V gene: TRBV27
D gene: TRBD1
clone size: NA
J gene: TRBJ2-7

CDR3 protein: CVIRAGGNTIYF
CDR3 DNA: TGTGTCATCAGGGCTGGGGGGAACACCATATATTTT
V gene: TRBV10-3
D gene: NA
clone size: NA
J gene: TRBJ1-3

CDR3 protein: CSARDRLAADEQFF
CDR3 DNA: TGCAGTGCTAGAGATCGGCTAGCGGCGGATGAGCAGTTCTTC
V gene: TRBV20-1
D gene: TRBD2
clone size: NA
J gene: TRBJ2-1